Below, 6 T cell receptor beta chains from the same sample are listed, as sequenced in a study of cytomegalovirus exposure and HLA in healthy donors. The PCR had 60 Vbeta and 13 Jbeta primers. The assay was immunoSEQ multiplex PCR, and TCRdb's table has in-frame clones only and misses some. The sample includes about 93,000 clones, about four fifths of them seen just once. The sequencing sample was made of PBMCs. Receptors originate from a man aged 30 to 45 in good health and CMV-seronegative.

The chain couples TRBV5-1 to TRBJ1-1; perhaps TRBD1 as D (5 bases). Between the trimmed V and J ends, which lost 4 bases and 5 bases, there was a span of 18 bases. CDR3 size: 15 residues. Germline-derived CDR1 and CDR2 are SGHRS and YFSETQ. The CDR3 here is CASSPLGGRGTEAFF. The DNA of the CDR3 is TGCGCCAGCAGCCCGTTGGGGGGAAGAGGGACTGAAGCTTTCTTT.

The chain uses TRBV4-2 and TRBJ1-1, with TRBD1 as a possible D gene (6 bases). Germline V gives CDR1 LGHNA, CDR2 YNFKEQ. This CDR3 is built from 12 residues. V lost 7 bases and J lost 5, with 11 bases in between. As DNA, the CDR3 is TGTGCCAGCACCTTAGGGGGTACTGAAGCTTTCTTT. Its translation: CASTLGGTEAFF.

The chain carries TRBV19 and TRBJ1-5; the match to TRBD1 covers 9 bases. The length of the CDR3 is 15 residues. After removal of 4 bases from V and 6 bases from J, the junction contained 7 bases not matched to a gene. Germline V CDR1 and CDR2: LNHDA, SQIVND (reference sequence). This chain's CDR3 is CASSTQGQGRQPQHF. For the CDR3, the DNA is TGTGCCAGTAGTACCCAGGGACAGGGCCGTCAGCCCCAGCATTTT. Full variable domain (outside the CDR3, taken from reference TRBV19 and TRBJ1-5): DGGITQSPKYLFRKEGQNVTLSCEQNLNHDAMYWYRQDPGQGLRLIYYSQIVNDFQKGDIAEGYSVSREKKESFPLTVTSAQKNPTAFYLCASSTQGQGRQPQHFGDGTRLSIL.

This chain joins TRBV4-2 and TRBJ1-1; D is undetermined. This CDR3 has 14 amino acids. V was clipped by 0 bases and J by 5 bases, with 10 bases between them. The germline V gene encodes CDR1 LGHNA and CDR2 YNFKEQ. CDR3 sequence: CASSQEIQRTEAFF. In DNA form, the CDR3 reads TGTGCCAGCAGCCAAGAGATCCAGCGGACTGAAGCTTTCTTT.

J is TRBJ1-2 and V is TRBV29-1; 8 bases map to TRBD1. Germline V gives CDR1 SQVTM, CDR2 ANQGSEA. J lost 4 bases, V lost 5 bases, and 6 bases had no gene match. The CDR3 covers 13 residues. CDR3 sequence reads: CSVHDRGLYGYTF. For the CDR3, the DNA is TGCAGCGTTCATGACAGGGGCCTCTATGGCTACACCTTC.

This chain links TRBV10-2 with TRBJ1-3; D is undetermined. V lost 4 bases, J lost 0 bases, and 7 bases lay in between. The CDR3 extends over 14 amino acids. Germline CDR1 WSHSY, CDR2 SAAADI. CDR3 nucleotides: TGCGCCAGCAGTGTAGCATCCTCTGGAAACACCATATATTTT. This translates into CASSVASSGNTIYF.